These 29 T cell receptor beta chains share one sample of origin, sequenced in a study of cytomegalovirus exposure and HLA in healthy donors. TCRdb keeps only in-frame clones here, not all; method: immunoSEQ multiplex PCR. The sample consists of approximately 200,000 clones, almost 90% of them appearing once. The sequencing sample was made of PBMCs. These receptors all come from a young woman in good health and CMV-seronegative.

This chain connects TRBV19 to TRBJ2-7; 7 bases align to TRBD1. Germline values: CDR1 LNHDA, CDR2 SQIVND (reference sequence). Trimming cost V 3 bases and J 3 bases; bases outside gene matches: 8. The CDR3 runs to 15 residues. CDR3 nucleotide sequence: TGTGCCAGTAGTATGTCAGGGACAGCTTACTACGAGCAGTACTTC. Its translation: CASSMSGTAYYEQYF.

Only one count was recorded for this clone. This chain joins TRBV5-6 and TRBJ2-3; D call uncertain. Deletions cut 4 bases from V and 2 bases from J, with 14 bases between. The CDR3 has 15 residues. CDR1 and CDR2 (germline): SGHDT, YYEEEE. The CDR3 bases are TGTGCCAGCAGCGTAGACTTCGGCGACACAGATACGCAGTATTTT. Translated: CASSVDFGDTDTQYF.

V usage is TRBV5-4 and J usage is TRBJ1-5; 10 bases match TRBD1. Germline CDR1 is SGHNT and CDR2 is YYREEE (reference sequence). Unmatched junction bases numbered 4, after V lost 4 bases and J lost 3 bases. There are 15 residues in the CDR3. This chain's CDR3 is CASSPDRGVNQPQHF. The CDR3 DNA is TGTGCCAGCAGCCCGGACAGGGGGGTCAATCAGCCCCAGCATTTT.

The chain has TRBV4-1 and TRBJ1-2, with D maybe TRBD1 (5 bases). V gave up 3 bases and J gave up 5 bases, with 10 bases separating them. Germline CDR1 is MGHRA and CDR2 is YSYEKL. This CDR3 is 13 amino acids long. CDR3 residues: CASSQDPGYGYTF. The DNA for the CDR3 is TGCGCCAGCAGCCAGGACCCAGGGTATGGCTACACCTTC.

The chain carries TRBV5-4 and TRBJ2-2; tentatively, D is TRBD1 (5 bases). This CDR3 has 17 amino acids. With 0 bases removed from V and 4 bases from J, the gap between germline ends came to 16 bases. Germline V gene lookup returns CDR1 SGHNT and CDR2 YYREEE (reference sequence). Written as DNA, the CDR3 is TGTGCCAGCAGCTTGGCTTCGCCAGGGTGGGGCACCGGGGAGCTGTTTTTT. This encodes CASSLASPGWGTGELFF.

The rearrangement joins TRBV25-1 to TRBJ1-5, with D possibly TRBD1 on 5 matching bases. Germline V gene data show CDR1 as MGHDK and CDR2 as SYGVNS. The CDR3 has 14 residues. With 4 bases removed from V and 2 bases from J, the gap between germline ends came to 9 bases. CDR3 sequence reads: CASSAAGRNQPQHF. In DNA, the CDR3 is TGTGCCAGCAGTGCGGCAGGGCGCAATCAGCCCCAGCATTTT.

This sequence joins TRBV28 and TRBJ2-1; 7 bases agree with TRBD2. The length of the CDR3 is 10 residues. Trimming at V came to 9 bases and at J to 15 bases, leaving 8 bases not matched to a gene. The germline V gene has CDR1 MDHEN and CDR2 SYDVKM. As DNA, the CDR3 is TGTGCCAGTGGCCGGGACTATCTGTTCTTC. Protein sequence: CASGRDYLFF.

CDR3: CASSGRTGGQAFF. The CDR3 DNA reads as TGTGCCAGCAGCGGAAGGACAGGGGGGCAAGCTTTCTTT. The chain recombines TRBV9 with TRBJ1-1; 10 nucleotides match TRBD1. The V and J ends lost 3 bases and 9 bases, in that order; junction bases with no gene match: 5. The CDR3 has 13 amino acids. Germline CDR1 reads SGDLS; CDR2 reads YYNGEE.

Points on this clone: A read error may produce the germline difference seen at one junction end. The chain employs TRBV7-7 and TRBJ2-3; 7 positions match TRBD2. The CDR3 runs to 14 residues. Germline V gives CDR1 SSHAT, CDR2 FNYEAQ (reference sequence). The CDR3 nucleotides read TGTGCTAGCAGCTTAGGCGCGGGAGCTGATACGCAGTATTTT. It encodes CASSLGAGADTQYF.

In DNA form, the CDR3 reads TGTGCCAGCAGTAACAGGACAGGCTTCACAGATACGCAGTATTTT. It codes for CASSNRTGFTDTQYF. The V call is TRBV27, the J call TRBJ2-3, with 7 positions matching TRBD1. The CDR3 runs 15 residues. Germline assignment: CDR1 MNHEY and CDR2 SMNVEV (reference sequence). V dropped 5 bases and J dropped 2; count of bases not matched to a gene: 7.

This clone appeared a few times. The rearrangement joins TRBV27 to TRBJ1-5; 8 positions agree with TRBD1. Trimming removed 6 bases from V and 1 base from J; junction bases left unmatched: 5. The germline V gene has CDR1 MNHEY and CDR2 SMNVEV (reference sequence). CDR3 length: 15 residues. The CDR3 reads CASRTGGASNQPQHF. The DNA for the CDR3 is TGTGCCAGCAGAACAGGGGGGGCAAGCAATCAGCCCCAGCATTTT.

The chain employs TRBV19 and TRBJ2-7, with 9 positions matching TRBD1. Germline V lookup: CDR1 LNHDA, CDR2 SQIVND (reference sequence). V gave up 5 bases and J gave up 4 bases; unmatched junction bases: 12. This CDR3 comprises 16 residues. CDR3 protein: CASSPTGGTGTYEQYF. As DNA, the CDR3 is TGTGCCAGTAGTCCGACGGGTGGGACAGGGACATACGAGCAGTACTTC.

The chain recombines TRBV9 with TRBJ2-1; weak D call: TRBD2 (5 bases). The ends were cut back, 3 bases at V and 2 bases at J, with 9 bases in the middle. The CDR3 totals 14 residues. CDR1 and CDR2 (germline): SGDLS, YYNGEE. CDR3: CASSAGITYNEQFF. CDR3 DNA: TGTGCCAGCAGCGCCGGGATTACCTACAATGAGCAGTTCTTC.

The chain carries TRBV11-2 and TRBJ2-7, with D uncertain. In germline, CDR1 is SGHAT, CDR2 FQNNGV. V was pared by 3 bases and J by 7 bases, with 19 bases between. CDR3 length: 15 residues. DNA for the CDR3: TGTGCCAGCAGCTTCGCGAGACGGAGTTTCGGGGAGCAGTACTTC. Its translation: CASSFARRSFGEQYF.

The V call is TRBV30, the J call TRBJ2-1, with 7 positions matching TRBD2. The CDR3 is made up of 15 amino acids. Germline V lookup: CDR1 GTSNPN, CDR2 SVGIG (reference sequence). V was clipped by 1 base and J by 0 bases; unmatched bases: 3. CDR3 protein: CAWSGLASSYNEQFF. For the CDR3, the DNA is TGTGCCTGGAGTGGACTAGCTAGCTCCTACAATGAGCAGTTCTTC.

This clone has just a few counts. V and J are TRBV7-9 and TRBJ1-1; 8 nucleotides match TRBD1. Trimming at V came to 3 bases and at J to 8 bases, leaving 2 bases not matched to a gene. The germline gives CDR1 SEHNR, CDR2 FQNEAQ (reference sequence). The CDR3 consists of 12 residues. The CDR3 sequence is CASSFRDREAFF. The CDR3 region has the DNA TGTGCCAGCAGCTTCCGGGACAGGGAAGCTTTCTTT.

This clone was counted once. The chain employs TRBV6-4 and TRBJ1-2, with no clear D. The CDR3 contains 12 residues. The V end lost 6 bases, the J end lost 8 bases, and 13 bases lay between the germline ends. CDR1 is MRHNA and CDR2 is SNTAGT in the germline V gene. In nucleotides, the CDR3 is TGTGCCAGCAGGAGGCTTCCCAGAGGCTACACCTTC. It translates to CASRRLPRGYTF.

The chain employs TRBV7-8 and TRBJ2-7; TRBD2 matches at 7 bases. V gave up 4 bases and J gave up 6 bases; unmatched junction bases: 15. Germline lookup yields CDR1 SGHVS and CDR2 FQNEAQ. The CDR3 contains 16 residues. DNA of the CDR3: TGTGCCAGCAGCTCCCCGTCCGCGGGAGAAGTCGGCGAGCAGTACTTC. It translates to CASSSPSAGEVGEQYF. The variable domain in full, completed from reference TRBV7-8 and TRBJ2-7, reads GAGVSQSPRYKVAKRGQDVALRCDPISGHVSLFWYQQALGQGPEFLTYFQNEAQLDKSGLPSDRFFAERPEGSVSTLKIQRTQQEDSAVYLCASSSPSAGEVGEQYFGPGTRLTVT.

The sample holds a few counts of this clone. The chain recombines TRBV6-1 with TRBJ1-2; a weak D match, TRBD1 (5 bases). The CDR3 length is 15 residues. V lost 4 bases to trimming and J lost 7 bases, with 19 bases between them. Germline lookup yields CDR1 MNHNS and CDR2 SASEGT. In DNA, the CDR3 is TGTGCCAGCAGTGGCCCTGTCGGGGGAATCGCTGGCTACACCTTC. It specifies CASSGPVGGIAGYTF.

About this clone: This CDR3 is also generated by other DNA sequences in the sample. The gene calls are TRBV28 and TRBJ2-1, with no clear D. This CDR3 comprises 12 residues. Germline V gene sequence: CDR1 MDHEN, CDR2 SYDVKM. Trimming removed 5 bases at V and 6 bases at J, with 8 bases between. CDR3 protein: CASSPPGNEQFF. DNA for the CDR3: TGTGCCAGCAGTCCCCCGGGCAATGAGCAGTTCTTC.

The CDR3 loop is CASSLRLVADYNEQFF. CDR3 nucleotide sequence: TGTGCCAGCAGCTTGCGGTTAGTAGCGGACTACAATGAGCAGTTCTTC. The rearrangement joins TRBV7-6 to TRBJ2-1, with D possibly TRBD2 on 6 matching bases. This CDR3 is built from 16 residues. V lost 3 bases and J 3 bases, leaving 15 bases between the germline ends. Germline V gives CDR1 SGHVS, CDR2 FNYEAQ.

The chain couples TRBV11-2 to TRBJ2-1, with 10 bases lining up with TRBD1. The CDR3 covers 14 residues. Germline V gene lookup returns CDR1 SGHAT and CDR2 FQNNGV. With 1 base clipped from V and 8 bases from J, the junction kept 2 bases outside the gene matches. This CDR3 is CASSLVGTGDEQFF. The DNA for the CDR3 is TGTGCCAGCAGCTTAGTGGGGACAGGGGATGAGCAGTTCTTC.

This rearrangement joins TRBV7-2 to TRBJ1-1; tentative D call: TRBD1 (6 bases). This CDR3 has 15 amino acids. V lost 0 bases and J 7 bases, leaving 15 bases between the germline ends. Germline assignment: CDR1 SGHTA and CDR2 FQGNSA. DNA for the CDR3: TGTGCCAGCAGCTTAGCAATGGGGGGGCGAGTTGAAGCTTTCTTT. Its translation is CASSLAMGGRVEAFF. Based on the CDR3 plus reference TRBV7-2 and TRBJ1-1, the full variable domain is GAGVSQSPSNKVTEKGKDVELRCDPISGHTALYWYRQSLGQGLEFLIYFQGNSAPDKSGLPSDRFSAERTGGSVSTLTIQRTQQEDSAVYLCASSLAMGGRVEAFFGQGTRLTVV.

The chain combines TRBV9 with TRBJ2-7; 7 bases are a match to TRBD1. The germline V gene has CDR1 SGDLS and CDR2 YYNGEE. This CDR3 has 15 residues. Trimming removed 4 bases from V and 2 bases from J; junction bases left unmatched: 9. CDR3 bases: TGTGCCAGCAGCCTGGGACAGACCACGACCTACGAGCAGTACTTC. Protein sequence: CASSLGQTTTYEQYF.

This clone came up once. The genes are TRBV28 and TRBJ2-7; D possibly corresponds to TRBD1 (6 bases). Per the germline V gene, CDR1 is MDHEN and CDR2 is SYDVKM. The CDR3 length is 13 residues. Trimming stripped 6 bases from V and 7 bases from J, with 16 bases between. CDR3 loop: CASSLLGAGEQYF. The DNA of the CDR3 is TGTGCCAGCAGCCTGCTGGGGGCCGGGGAGCAGTACTTC.

V and J are TRBV10-3 and TRBJ2-7; possibly TRBD2 for D (6 bases). The length of the CDR3 is 14 residues. V gave up 9 bases and J gave up 7 bases, with 22 bases separating them. In germline, CDR1 is ENHRY, CDR2 SYGVKD. The DNA for the CDR3 is TGTGCCATTGCTGGCGGGAAGGGCTTGGAAGAGCAGTACTTC. It translates to CAIAGGKGLEEQYF.

This clone was seen a single time. This sequence joins TRBV23-1 and TRBJ2-2; TRBD2 matches 8 bases. TRBV23-1 is given ORF status, its function remaining uncertain. The CDR3 runs to 18 residues. After removal of 0 bases from V and 4 bases from J, the junction contained 10 bases not matched to a gene. This chain's CDR3 is CASSQSQAGASGTGELFF. The CDR3 DNA is TGCGCCAGCAGTCAATCTCAAGCGGGAGCCTCGGGCACCGGGGAGCTGTTTTTT.

This clone was seen only a few times. The V gene is TRBV29-1, the J gene TRBJ1-2, with D tentatively TRBD1 (6 bases). The CDR3 loop spans 12 amino acids. Germline CDR1 is SQVTM and CDR2 is ANQGSEA. V lost 6 bases and J 1 base, leaving 9 bases between the germline ends. The CDR3 is CSVRGSNYGYTF. In DNA, the CDR3 is TGCAGCGTAAGGGGGAGTAACTATGGCTACACCTTC.

V is TRBV4-1 and J is TRBJ1-1; no clear D. V dropped 0 bases and J dropped 1 base, with 9 bases sitting between them. Germline values: CDR1 MGHRA, CDR2 YSYEKL. CDR3 length equals 15 residues. For the CDR3, the DNA is TGCGCCAGCAGCCAAGATTCCGCCGGGAACACTGAAGCTTTCTTT. It translates to CASSQDSAGNTEAFF.